What follows are 7 T cell receptor beta chains derived from one specimen sequenced in a study of T cell responses to AZD1222 COVID-19 vaccine. Produced via immunoSEQ multiplex PCR; TCRdb's table is partial and in-frame only. The sample carries roughly 100,000 clones, 85% to 90% recorded once. The material sequenced was peripheral blood, taken on day 0 of AZD1222 vaccination. The receptors originated from an adult in good health.

The J gene is TRBJ2-3, the V gene TRBV13, with D tentatively TRBD2 (6 bases). This CDR3 comprises 14 residues. Germline CDR1 reads PRHDT; CDR2 reads FYEKMQ (reference sequence). Between the trimmed V and J ends, which lost 7 bases and 2 bases, there was a span of 13 bases. This CDR3 is CASTKAGFTDTQYF. CDR3 sequence (DNA): TGTGCCAGCACCAAAGCGGGTTTCACAGATACGCAGTATTTT.

The gene calls are TRBV13 and TRBJ2-7; D remains ambiguous. Germline V gives CDR1 PRHDT, CDR2 FYEKMQ (reference sequence). Trimming removed 5 bases from V and 2 bases from J, with 16 bases in between. The CDR3 loop spans 15 amino acids. CDR3 protein: CASSLNGGGTYEQYF. In nucleotides, the CDR3 is TGTGCCAGCAGCCTCAACGGCGGCGGAACCTACGAGCAGTACTTC.

The chain carries TRBV6-9 and TRBJ1-6; D unclear. The CDR3 sequence is 12 residues long. CDR1 and CDR2 from the germline V gene are MNHGY and SVAAGI. Trimming shortened V by 9 bases and J by 0 bases, and 3 bases separated the two germline ends. The CDR3 region has the DNA TGTGCCAGTAGCTCCTATAATTCACCCCTCCACTTT. It encodes CASSSYNSPLHF.

This clone was recorded a few times. J is TRBJ2-3 and V is TRBV29-1; TRBD2 agrees at 9 bases. Germline CDR1 is SQVTM and CDR2 is ANQGSEA. The CDR3 consists of 14 residues. V lost 4 bases, J lost 4 bases, and 6 bases stayed unmatched. As DNA, the CDR3 is TGCAGCGTTGGAAGCGGGAGGTCTGCAGATACGCAGTATTTT. This gives the protein CSVGSGRSADTQYF.

This rearrangement joins TRBV28 to TRBJ2-2; tentative D call: TRBD2 (6 bases). Deletions cut 7 bases from V and 1 base from J, with 10 bases between. The germline gives CDR1 MDHEN, CDR2 SYDVKM. The CDR3 covers 14 residues. CDR3 nucleotide sequence: TGTGCCAGCACCAGAGCGGGGAACACCGGGGAGCTGTTTTTT. It is translated as CASTRAGNTGELFF.

The gene calls are TRBV11-3 and TRBJ2-5; D may be TRBD2 (5 bases). CDR1 and CDR2 (germline): SGHNT, YENEEA. The CDR3 spans 12 residues. V lost 3 bases and J lost 4, with 6 bases in between. The CDR3 DNA reads as TGTGCCAGCAGCTTCGAGGGAGAGACCCAGTACTTC. This encodes CASSFEGETQYF.

This sequence joins TRBV15 and TRBJ1-5; the match to TRBD1 covers 7 bases. The germline V gene has CDR1 LNHNV and CDR2 YYDKDF (reference sequence). The length of the CDR3 is 19 residues. V dropped 1 base and J dropped 2; count of bases not matched to a gene: 14. This chain's CDR3 is CATSRVNNRGTARNQPQHF. As DNA, the CDR3 is TGTGCCACCAGCAGAGTAAATAATAGAGGGACAGCTCGCAATCAGCCCCAGCATTTT.